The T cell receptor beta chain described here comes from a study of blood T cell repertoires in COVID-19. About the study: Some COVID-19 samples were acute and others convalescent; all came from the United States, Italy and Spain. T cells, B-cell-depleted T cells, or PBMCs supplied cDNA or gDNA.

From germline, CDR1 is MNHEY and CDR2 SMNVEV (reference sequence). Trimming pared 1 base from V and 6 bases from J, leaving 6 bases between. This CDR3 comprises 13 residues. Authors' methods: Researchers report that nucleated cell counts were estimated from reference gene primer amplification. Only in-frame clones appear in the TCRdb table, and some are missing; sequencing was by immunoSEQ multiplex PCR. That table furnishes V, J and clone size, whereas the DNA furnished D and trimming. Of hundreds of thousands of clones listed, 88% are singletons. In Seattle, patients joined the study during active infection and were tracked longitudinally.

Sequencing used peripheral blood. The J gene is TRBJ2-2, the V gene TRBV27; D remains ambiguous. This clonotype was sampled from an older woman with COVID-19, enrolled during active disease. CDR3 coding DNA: TGTGCCAGCAGTTTATGGCAGGCCGGGGAGCTGTTTTTT. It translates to CASSLWQAGELFF.